The clone carrying this T cell receptor (beta chain) has ten or more counts. CDR1 and CDR2 from the germline V gene are SGHDT and YYEEEE. The CDR3 covers 14 residues. J lost 6 bases, V lost 3 bases, and 4 bases had no gene match. TCR beta CDR3 regions were amplified from RNA transcripts. First-round RT-PCR with HTBI primers amplified the TCR CDR3 region. TCRdb passed the multiplex PCR reads through MiXCR, listing each CDR3 protein once. The repertoire consists of approximately 400,000 distinct CDR3 sequences, with around a sixth occurring once and the leading ten covering 40%. This specimen comes from a study of T cells in Graves' hyperthyroidism and ophthalmopathy.

The gene calls are TRBV5-6 and TRBJ2-7; 12 bases line up with TRBD1. The sample consisted of blood. The clonotype comes from a man aged 18 to 29 with Graves' ophthalmopathy. The CDR3 region is CASSSGTGGSEQYF. In DNA form, the CDR3 reads TGTGCCAGCAGCTCCGGGACAGGGGGCTCCGAGCAGTACTTC.